This entry lists 7 T cell receptor beta chains sequenced from one sample in a study of radiation and T cells in renal cell carcinoma. Noted time point: blood 2 weeks post-SBRT. As for treatment: 15 Gy SBRT to primary tumor, nephrectomy 4 weeks later. Clones were read by immunoSEQ multiplex PCR, and TCRdb kept only the in-frame ones, dropping some. The sample contains about 65,000 clones, roughly 79% of which appear only once. The input for sequencing was blood, taken from a patient whose treatment included radiotherapy and nephrectomy. The receptors originated from a man in his sixties with renal cell carcinoma.

This clone was seen only a few times. The chain is built from TRBV7-8 and TRBJ2-7, with D perhaps matching TRBD2 (5 bases). CDR3 length equals 14 residues. Trimming pared 1 base from V and 3 bases from J, leaving 10 bases between. The germline CDR1 and CDR2 sequences are SGHVS and FQNEAQ. The CDR3 loop is CASSLDVTIYEQYV. As DNA, the CDR3 is TGTGCCAGCAGCTTAGACGTGACTATCTACGAGCAGTACGTC.

The chain recombines TRBV28 with TRBJ1-5, with D possibly matching TRBD1 (5 bases). The germline V gene encodes CDR1 MDHEN and CDR2 SYDVKM. V lost 3 bases to trimming and J lost 6 bases, with 12 bases between them. This CDR3 comprises 14 residues. Here the CDR3 reads CASSFRAGGQPQHF. CDR3 coding DNA: TGTGCCAGCAGTTTTCGAGCGGGGGGTCAGCCCCAGCATTTT.

The chain employs TRBV29-1 and TRBJ2-1; the D call may be TRBD1 or TRBD2 (5 bases each). This CDR3 comprises 14 residues. Trimming removed 5 bases at V and 10 bases at J, with 21 bases between. Germline V CDR1 and CDR2: SQVTM, ANQGSEA. CDR3 residues: CSVLTLGRLREQFF. The CDR3, as DNA: TGCAGCGTTTTGACTCTGGGACGGTTAAGGGAGCAGTTCTTC.

The chain carries TRBV6-6 and TRBJ1-4, with TRBD1 identical over 7 bases. V was clipped by 6 bases and J by 7 bases; unmatched bases: 8. Germline values: CDR1 MNHNY, CDR2 SVGAGI (reference sequence). This CDR3 comprises 14 residues. The CDR3 DNA follows: TGTGCCAGCAGCACGACAGGGATTAGTGAAAAACTGTTTTTT. Translated: CASSTTGISEKLFF.

V and J are TRBV29-1 and TRBJ2-1; D is unresolved. Germline CDR1 reads SQVTM; CDR2 reads ANQGSEA. This CDR3 is built from 12 residues. Trimming pared 0 bases from V and 8 bases from J, leaving 8 bases between. The CDR3 protein is CSVEDHGDEQFF. The CDR3 nucleotides are TGCAGCGTTGAAGATCATGGGGATGAGCAGTTCTTC.

The chain uses TRBV30 and TRBJ2-3; D unresolved. CDR1 is GTSNPN and CDR2 is SVGIG in the germline V gene (reference sequence). The length of the CDR3 is 10 residues. Trimming removed 7 bases at V and 6 bases at J, with 8 bases between. DNA of the CDR3: TGTGCCTCGGAGTGGGATACGCAGTATTTT. Its translation is CASEWDTQYF.

This clone was counted a single time. CDR3 DNA: TGTGCCAGCAGCGTAGCTACACGGGGGCGAGAGACCCAGTACTTC. It translates to CASSVATRGRETQYF. The rearrangement joins TRBV9 to TRBJ2-5, with D possibly being TRBD1 or TRBD2 (6 bases each). The germline CDR1 and CDR2 sequences are SGDLS and YYNGEE. This CDR3 has 15 residues. V dropped 0 bases and J dropped 4 bases, with 13 bases sitting between them.